Shown below are 21 T cell receptor beta chains from a single sample sequenced in a study of shared clonotypes between healthy human individuals. Libraries were prepared by immunoSEQ multiplex PCR; TCRdb keeps only in-frame clonotypes and omits some of them. The data contain over a million clones, about 80% of them singletons. Sequenced sample: memory CD4+ T cells from PBMCs. Subset noted: CD45RA-negative fraction. These receptor sequences come from a man between 18 and 35 years old in good health. Some clones in this sample may be carry-over from other donors' samples.

The chain has TRBV30 and TRBJ1-5, with D possibly TRBD1 on 5 matching bases. Trimming stripped 3 bases from V and 9 bases from J, with 18 bases between. This CDR3 spans 14 amino acids. CDR1 and CDR2 (germline): GTSNPN, SVGIG (reference sequence). CDR3 sequence reads: CAWSADTVSGPQHF. The DNA of the CDR3 is TGTGCCTGGAGCGCGGACACCGTCAGTGGGCCCCAGCATTTT. The complete variable domain, with remaining parts taken from reference TRBV30 and TRBJ1-5, reads SQTIHQWPATLVQPVGSPLSLECTVEGTSNPNLYWYRQAAGRGLQLLFYSVGIGQISSEVPQNLSASRPQDRQFILSSKKLLLSDSGFYLCAWSADTVSGPQHFGDGTRLSIL.

The chain joins TRBV6-5 to TRBJ2-7; tentative D call: TRBD2 (6 bases). V was pared by 6 bases and J by 4 bases, with 19 bases between. Germline assignment: CDR1 MNHEY and CDR2 SVGAGI. CDR3 length equals 15 residues. CDR3 amino acids: CASRLGDSAGYEQYF. The CDR3 DNA follows: TGTGCCAGCAGGCTCGGGGACTCCGCGGGATACGAGCAGTACTTC.

This clone was seen a single time. A much bigger clone sits one base away, suggesting this may be a read error. The chain combines TRBV29-1 with TRBJ2-2; a possible D gene is TRBD2 (6 bases). This CDR3 region has 14 residues. CDR1 and CDR2 from the germline V gene are SQVTM and ANQGSEA. CDR3 DNA sequence: TGCAACGCCGGTACGGGGGACCCCCCCGGGGAGCTGTTTTTT. Its protein product is CNAGTGDPPGELFF.

The V call is TRBV7-2, the J call TRBJ2-7; a weak D match, TRBD2 (5 bases). Germline V gene sequence: CDR1 SGHTA, CDR2 FQGNSA. V gave up 7 bases and J gave up 0 bases, with 13 bases separating them. This CDR3 contains 14 residues. The CDR3 DNA reads TGTGCCAGCACCGCTCAGAGGGACTCCTACGAGCAGTACTTC. This gives the protein CASTAQRDSYEQYF.

The chain has TRBV5-6 and TRBJ2-1, with TRBD2 matching 7 bases. The CDR3 length is 14 residues. Germline V gene data show CDR1 as SGHDT and CDR2 as YYEEEE. Trimming took 1 base from V and 15 from J; bases not matched to a gene: 13. The CDR3 is CASSLFGRASGSFF. The CDR3, as DNA: TGTGCCAGCAGCTTGTTTGGGAGGGCCTCTGGATCGTTCTTC.

This sequence joins TRBV29-1 and TRBJ1-2; tentatively, D is TRBD1 (6 bases). V was cut by 6 bases and J by 8 bases, with 22 bases left in between. Germline CDR1 and CDR2: SQVTM and ANQGSEA. The CDR3 consists of 14 residues. The CDR3 loop reads CSVRDTSYSQGYTF. The CDR3 nucleotides read TGCAGCGTCCGGGACACCTCTTACTCTCAGGGCTACACCTTC.

About this clone: A far larger clone is just one base off, so this is likely a read error. The chain carries TRBV5-4 and TRBJ1-2; TRBD1 might be the D (6 bases). The CDR3 has 13 amino acids. The ends were cut back, 0 bases at V and 6 bases at J, with 9 bases in the middle. Germline V gene sequence: CDR1 SGHNT, CDR2 YYREEE (reference sequence). This CDR3 is CASSLAQGDGYTF. CDR3 sequence (DNA): TGTGCCAGCAGCTTGGCACAGGGCGATGGCTACACCTTC.

This clone has just a few counts. The chain is built from TRBV18 and TRBJ2-5; D is uncertain. With 2 bases removed from V and 0 bases from J, the gap between germline ends came to 10 bases. CDR3 length: 15 amino acids. Per germline, CDR1 KGHSH and CDR2 LQKENI. CDR3 loop: CASSPNTGNQETQYF. The CDR3 DNA follows: TGTGCCAGCTCACCAAATACGGGTAACCAAGAGACCCAGTACTTC.

The genes are TRBV5-1 and TRBJ2-5, with 8 positions matching TRBD2. Trimming at V came to 1 base and at J to 2 bases, leaving 7 bases not matched to a gene. This CDR3 is 16 amino acids long. From germline, CDR1 is SGHRS and CDR2 YFSETQ. The CDR3, as DNA: TGCGCCAGCAGCTTGTCTTCGGGAGGGAGACAAGAGACCCAGTACTTC. Translated: CASSLSSGGRQETQYF. The full variable domain, its missing parts supplied by reference TRBV5-1 and TRBJ2-5, is KAGVTQTPRYLIKTRGQQVTLSCSPISGHRSVSWYQQTPGQGLQFLFEYFSETQRNKGNFPGRFSGRQFSNSRSEMNVSTLELGDSALYLCASSLSSGGRQETQYFGPGTRLLVL.

The V gene is TRBV28, the J gene TRBJ2-7; tentative D call: TRBD1 (5 bases). The CDR3 is 15 residues long. V dropped 2 bases and J dropped 6 bases, with 17 bases sitting between them. Germline assignment: CDR1 MDHEN and CDR2 SYDVKM. The CDR3 loop is CASSLDSNPVREQYF. DNA of the CDR3: TGTGCCAGCAGTTTAGACAGCAACCCGGTCCGCGAGCAGTACTTC.

Comment on this clone: A single base separates this from a much larger clone, so it may be a read error. The same CDR3 also results from other DNA sequences found in this sample. V and J are TRBV27 and TRBJ1-4, with D perhaps TRBD1 (6 bases). Germline assignment: CDR1 MNHEY and CDR2 SMNVEV (reference sequence). The CDR3 is made up of 14 amino acids. V was clipped by 6 bases and J by 0 bases, with 8 bases between them. CDR3 coding DNA: TGTGCCAGCAGGAGGACAGCAACTAATGAAAAACTGTTTTTT. It is translated as CASRRTATNEKLFF.

This clone was seen a few times. The chain employs TRBV10-3 and TRBJ2-2; a weak D match, TRBD1 (6 bases). CDR1 and CDR2 (germline): ENHRY, SYGVKD. The V and J ends lost 10 bases and 0 bases respectively, with 18 bases between them. The CDR3 runs to 16 residues. The DNA for the CDR3 is TGTGCCACCCGGCAACTTACAGGGTCGAACACCGGGGAGCTGTTTTTT. This codes for CATRQLTGSNTGELFF.

The gene calls are TRBV11-2 and TRBJ2-3, with 8 bases identical to TRBD2. This CDR3 comprises 16 residues. Germline V gives CDR1 SGHAT, CDR2 FQNNGV. V gave up 4 bases and J gave up 3 bases; unmatched junction bases: 9. The CDR3 here is CASSYTAGVSTDTQYF. The CDR3 coding sequence is TGTGCCAGCAGCTATACAGCGGGAGTTAGTACAGATACGCAGTATTTT.

As to this clone: A single base is all that separates this from a far larger clone, so a read error is likely. The gene calls are TRBV9 and TRBJ2-5; no clear D. Germline CDR1 SGDLS, CDR2 YYNGEE. Trimming removed 5 bases from V and 1 base from J, with 3 bases in between. This CDR3 is built from 11 residues. The CDR3: CASSLQETQYF. CDR3 sequence (DNA): TGTGCCAGCAGTCTCCAAGAGACCCAGTACTTC.

This clone was seen only a few times. The chain recombines TRBV28 with TRBJ2-6; no clear D gene. Germline assignment: CDR1 MDHEN and CDR2 SYDVKM. The CDR3 runs 16 residues. V was clipped by 5 bases and J by 4 bases, with 15 bases between them. Written as DNA, the CDR3 is TGTGCCAGCAGTGAGCCCACGGACGCCGGGGCCAACGTCCTGACTTTC. Translated: CASSEPTDAGANVLTF.

This chain connects TRBV5-1 to TRBJ2-7, with 14 bases identical to TRBD2. The CDR3 totals 14 residues. V shed 7 bases, J shed 6 bases, and the junction held 6 bases outside the gene matches. The germline V gene encodes CDR1 SGHRS and CDR2 YFSETQ. CDR3 nucleotides: TGCGCCAGCTCTCCGGGACTAGCGGGAGTCGAGCAGTACTTC. Residues: CASSPGLAGVEQYF.

This clone was detected ten times or more. The same CDR3 is also encoded by other DNA sequences in this sample. The chain uses TRBV30 and TRBJ1-1; perhaps TRBD1 as D (5 bases). This CDR3 is 14 amino acids long. Trimming pared 1 base from V and 12 bases from J, leaving 21 bases between. Germline-derived CDR1 and CDR2 are GTSNPN and SVGIG (reference sequence). CDR3 sequence (DNA): TGTGCCTGGAGTGACCGAGGGGTTACCATCTCATCTTTCTTT. Translated, it gives CAWSDRGVTISSFF.

A remark on this clone: The same CDR3 arises from other DNA sequences in this sample as well. This chain joins TRBV6-1 and TRBJ2-1; D unclear. Deletions cut 6 bases from V and 1 base from J, with 1 base between. Germline values: CDR1 MNHNS, CDR2 SASEGT. CDR3 length: 11 residues. CDR3 region: CASRSYNEQFF. CDR3 nucleotide sequence: TGTGCCAGCAGGTCCTACAATGAGCAGTTCTTC.

In regard to this clone: The same CDR3 also results from other DNA sequences found in this sample. The chain joins TRBV2 to TRBJ1-5; D perhaps matches TRBD1 (5 bases). The germline V gene encodes CDR1 SNHLY and CDR2 FYNNEI. The V end lost 8 bases, the J end lost 1 base, and 15 bases lay between the germline ends. The CDR3 runs to 15 residues. CDR3 loop: CASSGQGGSNQPQHF. CDR3 nucleotide sequence: TGTGCCAGCTCAGGTCAGGGTGGGAGCAATCAGCCCCAGCATTTT.

This chain connects TRBV7-2 to TRBJ2-7, with unresolved D. V was clipped by 5 bases and J by 4 bases, with 15 bases between them. The CDR3 is made up of 14 amino acids. From germline, CDR1 is SGHTA and CDR2 FQGNSA. CDR3 loop: CASSQLLNRYEQYF. The CDR3 nucleotides are TGTGCCAGCAGCCAACTCCTGAACCGTTACGAGCAGTACTTC.

The gene calls are TRBV28 and TRBJ2-2; D is ambiguous. This CDR3 region has 12 residues. In germline, CDR1 is MDHEN, CDR2 SYDVKM. The V end lost 6 bases, the J end lost 9 bases, and 11 bases lay between the germline ends. CDR3 nucleotide sequence: TGTGCCAGCAGCGTCAAGCGAAGGGAGCTGTTTTTT. It translates to CASSVKRRELFF. Supplemented by reference TRBV28 and TRBJ2-2, the full variable domain reads DVKVTQSSRYLVKRTGEKVFLECVQDMDHENMFWYRQDPGLGLRLIYFSYDVKMKEKGDIPEGYSVSREKKERFSLILESASTNQTSMYLCASSVKRRELFFGEGSRLTVL.